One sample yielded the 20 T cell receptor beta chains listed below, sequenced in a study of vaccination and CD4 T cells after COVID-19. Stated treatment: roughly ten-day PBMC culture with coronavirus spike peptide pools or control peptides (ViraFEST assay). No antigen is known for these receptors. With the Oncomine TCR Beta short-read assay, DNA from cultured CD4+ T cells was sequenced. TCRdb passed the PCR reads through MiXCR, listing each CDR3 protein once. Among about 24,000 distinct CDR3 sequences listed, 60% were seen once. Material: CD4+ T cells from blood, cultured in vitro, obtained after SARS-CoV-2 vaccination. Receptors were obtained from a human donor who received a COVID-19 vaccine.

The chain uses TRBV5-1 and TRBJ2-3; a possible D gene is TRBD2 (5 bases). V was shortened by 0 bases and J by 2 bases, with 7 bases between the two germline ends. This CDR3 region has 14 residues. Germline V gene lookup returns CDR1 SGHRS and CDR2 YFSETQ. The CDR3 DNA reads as TGCGCCAGCAGCTTGGGGGAGATCACAGATACGCAGTATTTT. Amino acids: CASSLGEITDTQYF.

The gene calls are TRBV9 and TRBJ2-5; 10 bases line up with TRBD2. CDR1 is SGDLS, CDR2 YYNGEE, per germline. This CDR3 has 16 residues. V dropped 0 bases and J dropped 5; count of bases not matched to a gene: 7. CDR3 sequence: CASSVAASGGWETQYF. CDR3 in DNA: TGTGCCAGCAGCGTAGCGGCTAGCGGGGGCTGGGAGACCCAGTACTTC.

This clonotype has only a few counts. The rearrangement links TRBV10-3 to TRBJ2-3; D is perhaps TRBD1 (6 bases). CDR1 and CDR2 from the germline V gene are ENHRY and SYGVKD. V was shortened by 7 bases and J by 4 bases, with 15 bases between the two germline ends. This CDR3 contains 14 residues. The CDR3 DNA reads TGTGCCATCAAAGACGGGAAGGGGGCAGATACGCAGTATTTT. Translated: CAIKDGKGADTQYF.

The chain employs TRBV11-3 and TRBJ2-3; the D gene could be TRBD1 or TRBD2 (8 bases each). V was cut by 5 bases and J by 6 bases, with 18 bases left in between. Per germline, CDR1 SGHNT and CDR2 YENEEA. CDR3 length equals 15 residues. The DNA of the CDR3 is TGTGCCAGCAGCACAGGGGGTAGCGGGGCGGATACGCAGTATTTT. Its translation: CASSTGGSGADTQYF.

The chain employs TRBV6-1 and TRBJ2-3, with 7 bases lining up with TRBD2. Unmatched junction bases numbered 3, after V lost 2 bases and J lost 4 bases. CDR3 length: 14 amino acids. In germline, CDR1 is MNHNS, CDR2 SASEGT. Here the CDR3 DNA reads TGTGCCAGCAGTGAACGGGGAGGGTCAGATACGCAGTATTTT. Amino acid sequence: CASSERGGSDTQYF.

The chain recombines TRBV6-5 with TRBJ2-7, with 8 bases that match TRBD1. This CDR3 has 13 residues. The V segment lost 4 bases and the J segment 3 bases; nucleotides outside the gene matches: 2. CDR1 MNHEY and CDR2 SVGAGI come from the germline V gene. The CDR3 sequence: CASSSGQGYEQYF. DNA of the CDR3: TGTGCCAGCAGTTCAGGACAGGGCTACGAGCAGTACTTC.

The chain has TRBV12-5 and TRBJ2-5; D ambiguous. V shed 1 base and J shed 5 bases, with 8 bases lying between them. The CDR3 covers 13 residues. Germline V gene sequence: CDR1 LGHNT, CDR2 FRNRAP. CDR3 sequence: CASGLGQRETQYF. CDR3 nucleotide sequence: TGTGCTAGTGGTTTGGGCCAACGGGAGACCCAGTACTTC.

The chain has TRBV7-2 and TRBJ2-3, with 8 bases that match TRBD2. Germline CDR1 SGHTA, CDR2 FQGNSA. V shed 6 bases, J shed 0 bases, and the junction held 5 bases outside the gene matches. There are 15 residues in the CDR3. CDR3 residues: CASRLGGVSTDTQYF. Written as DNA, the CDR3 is TGTGCCAGCAGACTCGGGGGGGTAAGCACAGATACGCAGTATTTT. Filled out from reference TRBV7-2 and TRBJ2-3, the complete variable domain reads GAGVSQSPSNKVTEKGKDVELRCDPISGHTALYWYRQSLGQGLEFLIYFQGNSAPDKSGLPSDRFSAERTGGSVSTLTIQRTQQEDSAVYLCASRLGGVSTDTQYFGPGTRLTVL.

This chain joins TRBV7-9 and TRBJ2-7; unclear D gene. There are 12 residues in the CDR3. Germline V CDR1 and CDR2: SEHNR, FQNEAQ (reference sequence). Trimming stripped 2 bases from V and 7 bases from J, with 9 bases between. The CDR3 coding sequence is TGTGCCAGCAGCTTAAGATCTTATGAGCAGTACTTC. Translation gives CASSLRSYEQYF.

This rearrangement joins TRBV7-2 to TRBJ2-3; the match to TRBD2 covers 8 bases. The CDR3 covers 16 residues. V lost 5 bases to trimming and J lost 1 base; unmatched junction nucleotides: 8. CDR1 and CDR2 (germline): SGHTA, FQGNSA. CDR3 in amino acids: CASSHGGGTGTDTQYF. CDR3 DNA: TGTGCCAGCAGCCACGGGGGGGGGACGGGCACAGATACGCAGTATTTT. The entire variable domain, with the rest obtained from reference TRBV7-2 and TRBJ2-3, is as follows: GAGVSQSPSNKVTEKGKDVELRCDPISGHTALYWYRQSLGQGLEFLIYFQGNSAPDKSGLPSDRFSAERTGGSVSTLTIQRTQQEDSAVYLCASSHGGGTGTDTQYFGPGTRLTVL.

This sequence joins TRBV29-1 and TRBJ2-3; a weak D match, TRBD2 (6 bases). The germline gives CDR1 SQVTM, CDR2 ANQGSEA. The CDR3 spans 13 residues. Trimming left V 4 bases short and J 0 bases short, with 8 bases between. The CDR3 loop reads CSVALASTDTQYF. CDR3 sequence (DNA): TGCAGCGTTGCACTAGCCAGCACAGATACGCAGTATTTT.

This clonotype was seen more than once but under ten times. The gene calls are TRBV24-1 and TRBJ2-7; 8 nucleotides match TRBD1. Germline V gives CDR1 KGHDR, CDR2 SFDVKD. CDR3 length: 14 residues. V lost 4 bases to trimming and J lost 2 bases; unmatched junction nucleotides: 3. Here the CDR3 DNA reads TGTGCCACCAGTGAGGGGACAGGACCCTACGAGCAGTACTTC. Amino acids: CATSEGTGPYEQYF.

Here the CDR3 DNA reads TGTGCCAGCAGCCCGGACAGGGGCAATCAGCCCCAGCATTTT. This translates into CASSPDRGNQPQHF. The gene calls are TRBV7-8 and TRBJ1-5; 8 bases align to TRBD1. Looked up from germline, CDR1 is SGHVS and CDR2 is FQNEAQ. The CDR3 has 14 amino acids. J lost 2 bases, V lost 5 bases, and 2 bases had no gene match. The full variable domain, completed using reference TRBV7-8 and TRBJ1-5, is GAGVSQSPRYKVAKRGQDVALRCDPISGHVSLFWYQQALGQGPEFLTYFQNEAQLDKSGLPSDRFFAERPEGSVSTLKIQRTQQEDSAVYLCASSPDRGNQPQHFGDGTRLSIL.

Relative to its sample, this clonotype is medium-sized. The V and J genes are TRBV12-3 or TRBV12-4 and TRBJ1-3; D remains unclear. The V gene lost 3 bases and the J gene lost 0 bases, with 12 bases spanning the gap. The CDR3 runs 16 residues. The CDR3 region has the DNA TGTGCCAGCAGTTTGGTCGCCAGGTCCTCTGGAAACACCATATATTTT. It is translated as CASSLVARSSGNTIYF.

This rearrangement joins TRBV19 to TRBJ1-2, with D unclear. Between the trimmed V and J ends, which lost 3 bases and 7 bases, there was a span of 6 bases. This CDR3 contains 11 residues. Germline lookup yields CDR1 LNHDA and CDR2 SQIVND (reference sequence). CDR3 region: CASSMDFGYTF. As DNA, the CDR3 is TGTGCCAGTAGTATGGACTTTGGCTACACCTTC.

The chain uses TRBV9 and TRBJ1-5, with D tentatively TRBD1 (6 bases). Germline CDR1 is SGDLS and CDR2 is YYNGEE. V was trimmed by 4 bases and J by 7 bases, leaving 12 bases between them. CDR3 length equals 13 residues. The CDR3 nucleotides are TGTGCCAGCAGCTCAGGGGCCTGGCAGCCCCAGCATTTT. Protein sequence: CASSSGAWQPQHF.

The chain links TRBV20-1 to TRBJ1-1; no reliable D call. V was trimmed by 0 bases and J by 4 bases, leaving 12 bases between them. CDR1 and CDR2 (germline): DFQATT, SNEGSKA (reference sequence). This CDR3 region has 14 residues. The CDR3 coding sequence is TGCAGTGCTAGAGATTCCCAAACTCTCACTGAAGCTTTCTTT. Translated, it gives CSARDSQTLTEAFF.

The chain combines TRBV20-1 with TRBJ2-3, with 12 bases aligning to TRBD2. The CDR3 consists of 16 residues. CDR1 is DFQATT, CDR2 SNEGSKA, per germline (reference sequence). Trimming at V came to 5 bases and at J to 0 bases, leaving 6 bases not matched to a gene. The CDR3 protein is CSAPSGLAGSTDTQYF. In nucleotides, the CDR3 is TGCAGTGCTCCCTCCGGACTAGCGGGGAGCACAGATACGCAGTATTTT.

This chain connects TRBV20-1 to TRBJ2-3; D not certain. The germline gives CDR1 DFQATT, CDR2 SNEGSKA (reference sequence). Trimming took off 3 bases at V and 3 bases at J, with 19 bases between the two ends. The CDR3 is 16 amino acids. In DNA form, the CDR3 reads TGCAGTGCTAGCAAGGGTACTTATCTTCGGACAGATACGCAGTATTTT. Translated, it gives CSASKGTYLRTDTQYF.

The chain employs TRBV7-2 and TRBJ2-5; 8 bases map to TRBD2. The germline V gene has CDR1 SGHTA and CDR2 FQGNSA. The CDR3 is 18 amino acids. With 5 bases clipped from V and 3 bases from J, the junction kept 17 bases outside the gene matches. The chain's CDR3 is CASSKWQAGVIYKETQYF. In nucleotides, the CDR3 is TGTGCCAGCAGCAAGTGGCAAGCGGGGGTGATTTACAAAGAGACCCAGTACTTC.